This is a list of T cell receptor beta chains from one sample in a study of blood T cell repertoires in COVID-19. The repertoire was sequenced with immunoSEQ multiplex PCR; TCRdb's copy has only in-frame clones and lacks some. The sample includes some 300,000 clones, under 90% of them seen just once. Sequencing used PBMCs or T cells enriched from blood (not recorded which). These receptors all come from a man aged 25 to 40 who had recovered from COVID-19. The CDR3 runs from the conserved cysteine through the conserved F or W. D genes are given only for firm matches. For some rows the clone size is stated as once, few or many, or as a class when expanded; others skip it.

abundance	d_gene	v_gene	j_gene	CDR3nt	CDR3aa
.	.	TRBV4-1	TRBJ2-3	TGCGCCAGCAGCCAAGAGAGTGGTACGCAGTATTTT	CASSQESGTQYF
.	.	TRBV6-5	TRBJ1-1	TGTGCCAGCAGTTACGGTTGGGGGCTGGGCACTGAAGCTTTCTTT	CASSYGWGLGTEAFF
once	TRBD1	TRBV7-2	TRBJ2-7	TGTGCCAGCAGCCGGGACAGATCATCCTACGAGCAGTACTTC	CASSRDRSSYEQYF
once	TRBD1	TRBV5-1	TRBJ2-7	TGCGCCAGCAGCTTGAGGCCCCAGGGACAGGGTATCTACGAGCAGTACTTC	CASSLRPQGQGIYEQYF
few	TRBD2	TRBV6-4	TRBJ2-1	TGTGCCAGCAGTGACTCAGGCGGGGGGGCCCCCTATGAGCAGTTCTTC	CASSDSGGGAPYEQFF
.	.	TRBV7-8	TRBJ2-3	TGTGCCAGCAGCTTGCCTCTAGCCTTTGGGGATACGCAGTATTTT	CASSLPLAFGDTQYF
.	TRBD1	TRBV15	TRBJ1-2	TGTGCCACCAGCAGACCGGGACAGGCGCCTAACTCCACCTTC	CATSRPGQAPNSTF
.	.	TRBV24-1	TRBJ1-5	TGTGCCACCAGTGATGGGGGGTCCAATCAGCCCCAGCATTTT	CATSDGGSNQPQHF
.	TRBD1	TRBV24-1	TRBJ1-5	TGTGCCACCAGTGACACGACAGGGAGCAATCAGCCCCAGCATTTT	CATSDTTGSNQPQHF
.	TRBD2	TRBV9	TRBJ2-1	TGTGCCAGCAGCGCCGTAGCGGGAGCAAATGAGCAGTTCTTC	CASSAVAGANEQFF
.	TRBD2	TRBV3-1/TRBV3-2	TRBJ2-3	TGTGCCAGCAGCCACCCGGGAGGGCACACAGATACGCAGTATTTT	CASSHPGGHTDTQYF
.	TRBD1	TRBV11-2	TRBJ1-1	TGTGCCAGCAGCTTAACGGCACAGGGGGAAGCTTTCTTT	CASSLTAQGEAFF
.	.	TRBV30	TRBJ1-2	TGTGCCTGGAGTCCGGGTTCCTATGGCTACACCTTC	CAWSPGSYGYTF
.	TRBD1	TRBV18	TRBJ1-1	TGTGCCAGCTCGCCGGGACAGACCACTGAAGCTTTCTTT	CASSPGQTTEAFF
.	TRBD1	TRBV5-5	TRBJ2-1	TGTGCCAGCAGCTTGGCGGGGACAGGGACCTACAATGAGCAGTTCTTC	CASSLAGTGTYNEQFF
few	.	TRBV12-5	TRBJ1-1	TGTGCTAGTGGTTTGACACGAAGAACGAACACTGAAGCTTTCTTT	CASGLTRRTNTEAFF
.	TRBD2	TRBV5-1	TRBJ2-3	TGCGCCAGCAGACAATCGACTAGCGGGGTAGATACGCAGTATTTT	CASRQSTSGVDTQYF
.	.	TRBV7-9	TRBJ2-7	TGTGCCAGCAGCTCCGCCGGAGACAGGACTCCTCTGGGCTACGAGCAGTACTTC	CASSSAGDRTPLGYEQYF
.	.	TRBV4-2	TRBJ1-1	TGTGCCAGCAGCCCCGCCGGGATATATACAATGAACACTGAAGCTTTCTTT	CASSPAGIYTMNTEAFF
.	TRBD1	TRBV5-4	TRBJ1-2	TGTGCCAGCAGCTCCGGGACAGGGGGCCTTTATGGCTACACCTTC	CASSSGTGGLYGYTF
.	TRBD2	TRBV10-2	TRBJ2-5	TGCGCCAGCAGTGAGTCGATAGCGGGTTACGAGACCCAGTACTTC	CASSESIAGYETQYF
.	.	TRBV5-4	TRBJ1-2	TGTGCCAGCAGCTCTGACCCCGTGGACTACTATGGCTACACCTTC	CASSSDPVDYYGYTF
.	.	TRBV6-1	TRBJ1-2	TGTGCCAGCAGTGACGCGCGGAGCTATGGCTACACCTTC	CASSDARSYGYTF
.	TRBD1	TRBV5-1	TRBJ1-1	TGCGCCAGCAGCTTGATCACAGGGGCCTGGAACACTGAAGCTTTCTTT	CASSLITGAWNTEAFF
.	TRBD1	TRBV29-1	TRBJ1-5	TGCAGCGCAGGGACAGTGGACCAGCCCCAGCATTTT	CSAGTVDQPQHF
.	TRBD1	TRBV9	TRBJ2-3	TGTGCCAGCAGTGCCATATCCGGGACAGGGACGCACACAGATACGCAGTATTTT	CASSAISGTGTHTDTQYF
.	TRBD1	TRBV10-3	TRBJ2-5	TGTGCCATCAGCAGGACAGGGATGGAGACCCAGTACTTC	CAISRTGMETQYF
.	TRBD1	TRBV6-5	TRBJ1-1	TGTGCCAGCAGCGGGGGACAGCGGAGCAACACTGAAGCTTTCTTT	CASSGGQRSNTEAFF
.	TRBD1	TRBV5-1	TRBJ1-4	TGCGCCAGCAGCCCGACAGGGGAACGGAATGAAAAACTGTTTTTT	CASSPTGERNEKLFF
.	TRBD2	TRBV27	TRBJ2-7	TGTGCCAGCAGTCCACGTTCGATAGCGGGAGGGTCAGCAGGCTACGAGCAGTACTTC	CASSPRSIAGGSAGYEQYF
.	TRBD2	TRBV19	TRBJ2-3	TGTGCCAGTAGTGCCTCTCCCGGGACTAGCGTGCCTACGCAGTATTTT	CASSASPGTSVPTQYF
.	.	TRBV7-9	TRBJ1-2	TGTGCCAGCAGCTTAGGACACTCGAAGGGGTATGGCTACACCTTC	CASSLGHSKGYGYTF
.	.	TRBV5-1	TRBJ2-2	TGCGCCAGCAGTCTAACCACAGGGTCGGTCACCGGGGAGCTGTTTTTT	CASSLTTGSVTGELFF
.	TRBD1	TRBV5-1	TRBJ2-2	TGCGCCAGCAGTTCTGACAGGGCCGGGGAGCTGTTTTTT	CASSSDRAGELFF
.	TRBD1	TRBV4-1	TRBJ1-2	TGCGCCAGCAGCCGGGCGGGACAGGGGGGGATTAACTATGGCTACACCTTC	CASSRAGQGGINYGYTF
.	TRBD1	TRBV19	TRBJ2-7	TGTGCCAGTAGTATCGGGACAGCTTTGGCCTACGAGCAGTACTTC	CASSIGTALAYEQYF
once	TRBD2	TRBV11-2	TRBJ2-1	TGTGCCAGCAGCTTAGATATGTCTAGCGGGAGACGGTTCTTC	CASSLDMSSGRRFF
.	TRBD1	TRBV6-2/TRBV6-3	TRBJ2-1	TGTGCCAGCAGTTACCTCCGCGGGGACAGGGGGAATGAGCAGTTCTTC	CASSYLRGDRGNEQFF
.	.	TRBV7-9	TRBJ2-3	TGTGCCGGGCAGTCGGATCTCCCTAGCACAGATACGCAGTATTTT	CAGQSDLPSTDTQYF
.	TRBD2	TRBV6-5	TRBJ2-5	TGTGCCAGCGGACTAGCGGGACAAGAGACCCAGTACTTC	CASGLAGQETQYF
.	TRBD2	TRBV3-1/TRBV3-2	TRBJ2-3	TGTGCCAGCAGCCTAAGGCGGGGGGTAGCAGATACGCAGTATTTT	CASSLRRGVADTQYF